Listed below are T cell receptor beta chains from one sample, sequenced in a study of T cell responses to AZD1222 COVID-19 vaccine. Produced via immunoSEQ multiplex PCR; TCRdb's table is partial and in-frame only. The top ten clones hold around 4.3% of a sample with 150,000 to 200,000 clones, 80% to 95% of them seen once. The sample in question was peripheral blood, obtained on day 0 of AZD1222 vaccination. These receptors were obtained from an adult in good health. Both conserved end residues are part of each CDR3. Fields, in order: J gene, clone size, D gene, V gene, CDR3 protein, CDR3 DNA. D genes are given only for firm matches. Clone size, where shown, is once, few, many, or a class for clones that have expanded.

>TRBJ2-5|.|.|TRBV5-6
CASTGGAGARETQYF
TGTGCCAGCACGGGGGGTGCAGGGGCCAGGGAGACCCAGTACTTC
>TRBJ2-1|few|TRBD1|TRBV12-3/TRBV12-4
CASGDRGWDEQFF
TGTGCCAGCGGCGACAGGGGGTGGGATGAGCAGTTCTTC
>TRBJ1-6|.|TRBD1|TRBV19
CASLQGAGSPLHF
TGTGCCAGTTTACAGGGGGCTGGCTCACCCCTCCACTTT
>TRBJ1-1|.|.|TRBV6-2/TRBV6-3
CASSTPPSTEAFF
TGTGCCAGCAGTACCCCTCCTTCCACTGAAGCTTTCTTT
>TRBJ1-1|once|.|TRBV12-3/TRBV12-4
CASSYYAEAFF
TGTGCCAGCAGTTATTACGCTGAAGCTTTCTTT
>TRBJ1-1|.|.|TRBV7-9
CASSLQGPSGTEAFF
TGTGCCAGCAGCTTACAGGGGCCCTCGGGCACTGAAGCTTTCTTT
>TRBJ1-1|.|TRBD1|TRBV6-4
CASSETGQGNTEAFF
TGTGCCAGCAGCGAAACGGGACAGGGAAACACTGAAGCTTTCTTT
>TRBJ2-6|.|.|TRBV18
CASSPGRSGANVLTF
TGTGCCAGCTCACCGGGGCGTTCTGGGGCCAACGTCCTGACTTTC
>TRBJ2-5|.|.|TRBV10-3
CAISGWGKGETQYF
TGTGCCATCAGTGGCTGGGGGAAAGGGGAGACCCAGTACTTC
>TRBJ2-1|.|.|TRBV6-5
CASSFDRGGNNEQFF
TGTGCCAGCAGTTTTGACAGGGGAGGGAATAATGAGCAGTTCTTC
>TRBJ1-3|.|.|TRBV27
CASSDSPAFTPGNTIYF
TGTGCCAGCAGTGATTCACCAGCATTCACCCCTGGAAACACCATATATTTT
>TRBJ2-2|once|.|TRBV27
CASTQYRGTGELFF
TGTGCCAGCACTCAATACCGGGGCACCGGGGAGCTGTTTTTT
>TRBJ1-1|.|.|TRBV7-9
CASSHNTEAFF
TGTGCCAGCAGCCACAACACTGAAGCTTTCTTT
>TRBJ2-1|.|.|TRBV5-5
CASSSTLGEQFF
TGTGCCAGCAGCTCGACCTTGGGTGAGCAGTTCTTC
>TRBJ2-3|once|.|TRBV5-6
CASSLGYTDTQYF
TGTGCCAGCAGCTTGGGGTACACAGATACGCAGTATTTT
>TRBJ1-2|.|.|TRBV6-5
CASSPGRSYGYTF
TGTGCCAGCAGTCCGGGACGGTCCTATGGCTACACCTTC
>TRBJ1-2|.|TRBD1|TRBV18
CASSPLSGGYGYTF
TGTGCCAGCTCACCACTTTCAGGGGGCTATGGCTACACCTTC
>TRBJ1-2|.|.|TRBV6-5
CASSYSHGGYYGYTF
TGTGCCAGCAGTTACTCGCACGGGGGGTACTATGGCTACACCTTC
>TRBJ1-2|.|.|TRBV7-8
CASSPAPLERANYGYTF
TGTGCCAGCAGCCCCGCCCCCTTGGAGAGAGCTAACTATGGCTACACCTTC
>TRBJ2-1|.|TRBD2|TRBV18
CASSGTSGAANEQFF
TGTGCCAGCTCCGGGACTAGCGGGGCGGCTAATGAGCAGTTCTTC
>TRBJ1-3|.|.|TRBV13
CASSFGQGGGNTIYF
TGTGCCAGCAGCTTCGGGCAGGGCGGTGGAAACACCATATATTTT
>TRBJ1-2|.|TRBD1|TRBV27
CASSGQGYGYTF
TGTGCCAGCAGTGGACAGGGGTACGGCTACACCTTC
>TRBJ1-5|.|.|TRBV5-4
CASSLRGSNQPQHF
TGTGCCAGCAGCTTGCGGGGAAGCAATCAGCCCCAGCATTTT
>TRBJ2-2|.|.|TRBV9
CASSVVQGGSTGELFF
TGTGCCAGCAGCGTAGTTCAGGGCGGTAGCACCGGGGAGCTGTTTTTT
>TRBJ1-1|.|.|TRBV5-4
CASSFKREISTEAFF
TGTGCCAGCAGCTTTAAGCGGGAGATTAGCACTGAAGCTTTCTTT
>TRBJ1-1|.|.|TRBV6-4
CASSEGIGLPAEAFF
TGTGCCAGCAGTGAAGGGATTGGGCTGCCGGCGGAAGCTTTCTTT
>TRBJ2-5|.|.|TRBV5-1
CASRIQETQYF
TGCGCCAGCAGGATTCAAGAGACCCAGTACTTC
>TRBJ1-2|.|TRBD1|TRBV3-1/TRBV3-2
CASSQVSVRGRYGYTF
TGTGCCAGCAGCCAGGTTTCGGTAAGGGGGCGTTATGGCTACACCTTC
>TRBJ2-7|.|.|TRBV6-5
CASRLAGTTYEQYF
TGTGCCAGCAGGTTGGCGGGGACGACCTACGAGCAGTACTTC
>TRBJ1-4|.|.|TRBV6-5
CASSYSATNEKLFF
TGTGCCAGCAGTTACTCTGCAACTAATGAAAAACTGTTTTTT
>TRBJ1-2|.|TRBD1|TRBV29-1
CSVEDNGTGGFGYGYTF
TGCAGCGTTGAAGATAATGGGACAGGGGGCTTTGGCTATGGCTACACCTTC
>TRBJ2-7|once|.|TRBV4-2
CASSQDLGFWDPRGEQYF
TGTGCCAGCAGCCAAGATCTCGGTTTCTGGGACCCTCGAGGGGAGCAGTACTTC
>TRBJ1-2|.|.|TRBV7-9
CASSRQPSSNYGYTF
TGTGCCAGCTCACGACAGCCTTCCTCAAACTATGGCTACACCTTC
>TRBJ1-1|.|TRBD1|TRBV18
CASSPSTGEGTEAFF
TGTGCCAGCTCACCGTCGACAGGGGAGGGCACTGAAGCTTTCTTT
>TRBJ1-1|.|.|TRBV5-1
CASRPQVEVTEAFF
TGCGCCAGCAGGCCCCAGGTCGAAGTCACTGAAGCTTTCTTT
>TRBJ1-5|.|.|TRBV18
CASSPRRDNNQPQHF
TGTGCCAGCTCACCCCGCCGGGACAACAATCAGCCCCAGCATTTT
>TRBJ1-1|.|TRBD1|TRBV27
CASSPEQGAKAEAFF
TGTGCCAGCAGTCCCGAGCAGGGGGCGAAGGCTGAAGCTTTCTTT
>TRBJ1-1|.|.|TRBV7-9
CATVGQNTEAFF
TGTGCCACCGTGGGGCAGAACACTGAAGCTTTCTTT
>TRBJ2-7|.|.|TRBV29-1
CSVEDLGSSYEQYF
TGCAGCGTTGAAGACCTGGGGAGCTCCTACGAGCAGTACTTC
>TRBJ1-5|once|.|TRBV27
CASSSPGRGISNQPQHF
TGTGCCAGCAGTTCCCCAGGTCGCGGGATAAGCAATCAGCCCCAGCATTTT
>TRBJ1-1|.|.|TRBV4-1
CASSQDIGGTEAFF
TGCGCCAGCAGCCAAGATATAGGGGGCACTGAAGCTTTCTTT
>TRBJ1-4|.|.|TRBV18
CASSPRGTNEKLFF
TGTGCCAGCTCACCACGAGGGACTAATGAAAAACTGTTTTTT
>TRBJ1-3|.|.|TRBV27
CAARADTRNTIYF
TGTGCCGCTAGGGCAGATACAAGAAACACCATATATTTT
>TRBJ1-2|.|.|TRBV6-5
CASGLGPEGSIYGYTF
TGTGCCAGCGGTTTGGGGCCGGAGGGCTCGATCTATGGCTACACCTTC
>TRBJ1-1|.|.|TRBV2
CASSELSVGGNTEAFF
TGTGCCAGCAGTGAATTAAGTGTAGGAGGGAACACTGAAGCTTTCTTT
>TRBJ2-5|.|TRBD1|TRBV6-5
CARPRTGDYRETQYF
TGTGCCAGACCTCGTACAGGGGATTACCGAGAGACCCAGTACTTC
>TRBJ2-3|.|TRBD2|TRBV3-1/TRBV3-2
CASSHPSGNTDTQYF
TGTGCCAGCAGCCACCCTAGCGGGAACACAGATACGCAGTATTTT
>TRBJ1-5|.|.|TRBV6-5
CASSRIPYSNQPQHF
TGTGCCAGCAGCCGAATACCTTATAGCAATCAGCCCCAGCATTTT
>TRBJ1-2|.|.|TRBV19
CASRGHTNYGYTF
TGTGCCAGTAGGGGACACACTAACTATGGCTACACCTTC
>TRBJ2-3|.|.|TRBV10-3
CAITDRGADTQYF
TGTGCCATCACCGACCGAGGGGCAGATACGCAGTATTTT
>TRBJ2-7|.|.|TRBV7-9
CASSLNMDEQYF
TGTGCCAGCAGCTTGAATATGGACGAGCAGTACTTC
>TRBJ2-2|.|TRBD1|TRBV9
CASSGQDRGPSMNTGELFF
TGTGCCAGCAGCGGTCAGGACAGGGGTCCCTCAATGAACACCGGGGAGCTGTTTTTT
>TRBJ2-7|.|.|TRBV20-1
CSASHSYEQYF
TGCAGTGCTAGTCACTCCTACGAGCAGTACTTC